This TCR beta chain originates from a study of identical twins. Overall study results and limits: In zero-insertion analyses, partial confounding could arise from invariant MAIT and iNKT cells. Twin-shared out-of-frame alpha sequences showed excess low generation probability. Within beta out-of-frame sequences, the excess sharing observed between twins was weaker. Abundant cord blood beta clonotypes carried fewer insertions; memory repertoires showed none.

Germline V CDR1 and CDR2: LNHDA, SQIVND (reference sequence). Trimming left V 7 bases short and J 8 bases short, with 21 bases between. CDR3 length: 15 residues. MiXCR was run by TCRdb on the 5' RACE reads, yielding one entry per CDR3 protein. The sample carries around 340,000 distinct CDR3 sequences, 9% to 15% recorded once. A remark on this clonotype: Its antigen is undetermined.

This sample was also put to use in a study of yellow fever vaccine responses in identical twins.

The chain carries TRBV19 and TRBJ2-1, with D possibly matching TRBD1 (5 bases). Sequences were obtained from CD8+ T cells sorted from blood. This TCR derives from a woman under 30 in good health. CDR3 amino acids: CASNASPGSIHEQFF. CDR3 nucleotide sequence: TGTGCCAGTAACGCCTCTCCAGGGTCAATTCATGAGCAGTTCTTC.